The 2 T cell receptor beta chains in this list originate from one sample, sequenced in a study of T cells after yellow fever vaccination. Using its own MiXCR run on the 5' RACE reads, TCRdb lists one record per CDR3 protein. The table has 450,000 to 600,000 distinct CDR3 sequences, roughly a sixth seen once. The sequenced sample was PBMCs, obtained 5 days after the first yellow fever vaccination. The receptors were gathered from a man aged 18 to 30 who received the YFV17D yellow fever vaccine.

CDR3 amino acids: CASSSTRGHRRDSPLHF. In nucleotides, the CDR3 is TGTGCCAGCAGCTCAACCAGGGGGCATAGAAGGGATTCACCCCTCCACTTT. V gene TRBV5-6 combines with J gene TRBJ1-6; 8 bases agree with TRBD1. CDR1 is SGHDT, CDR2 YYEEEE, per germline. Trimming cost V 3 bases and J 8 bases; bases outside gene matches: 13. The CDR3 has 17 residues.

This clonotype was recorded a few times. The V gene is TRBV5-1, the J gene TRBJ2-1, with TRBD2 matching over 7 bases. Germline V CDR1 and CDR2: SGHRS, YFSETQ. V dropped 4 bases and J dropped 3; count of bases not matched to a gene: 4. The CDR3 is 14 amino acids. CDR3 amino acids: CASSPGDYYNEQFF. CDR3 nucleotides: TGCGCCAGCAGCCCCGGGGACTACTACAATGAGCAGTTCTTC. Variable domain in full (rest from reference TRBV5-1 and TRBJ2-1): KAGVTQTPRYLIKTRGQQVTLSCSPISGHRSVSWYQQTPGQGLQFLFEYFSETQRNKGNFPGRFSGRQFSNSRSEMNVSTLELGDSALYLCASSPGDYYNEQFFGPGTRLTVL.